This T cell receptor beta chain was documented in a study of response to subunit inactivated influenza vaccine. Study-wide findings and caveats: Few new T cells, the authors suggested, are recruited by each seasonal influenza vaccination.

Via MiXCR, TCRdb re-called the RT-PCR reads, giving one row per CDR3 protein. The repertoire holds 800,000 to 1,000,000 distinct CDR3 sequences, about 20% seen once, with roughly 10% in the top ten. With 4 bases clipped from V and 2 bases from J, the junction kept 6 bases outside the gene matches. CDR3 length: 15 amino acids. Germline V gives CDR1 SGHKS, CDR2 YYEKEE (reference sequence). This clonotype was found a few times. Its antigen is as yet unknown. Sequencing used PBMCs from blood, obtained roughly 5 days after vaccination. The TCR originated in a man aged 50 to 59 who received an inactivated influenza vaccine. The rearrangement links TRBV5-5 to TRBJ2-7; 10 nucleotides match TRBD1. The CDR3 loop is CASSPPGTGAYEQYF. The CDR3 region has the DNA TGTGCCAGCAGCCCTCCCGGGACAGGGGCCTACGAGCAGTACTTC.